Listed below are T cell receptor beta chains from one sample, sequenced in a study of control samples from healthy donors and cancer patients. Generated by immunoSEQ multiplex PCR, the TCRdb table keeps only in-frame clones and is missing some. The table shows around 74,000 clones, with approximately 92% occurring only once. The sequenced sample consisted of blood. Receptors were obtained from a woman in her sixties in good health. Both conserved end residues are part of each CDR3. Each record gives: D gene, J gene, V gene, clone size, CDR3 DNA, CDR3 protein. The D gene is left open where the match is weak. Size is stated for part of the rows, as once, few or many counts, or as a class when the clone is expanded.

D: TRBD1; J: TRBJ2-4; V: TRBV29-1; size: NA; DNA: TGCAGCGTTGGAAACGACAGGGTAGGGAACATTCAGTACTTC; CDR3: CSVGNDRVGNIQYF
D: NA; J: TRBJ2-7; V: TRBV7-8; size: NA; DNA: TGTGCCAGCAGCGCAGCCCGGTTTGAGCAGTACTTC; CDR3: CASSAARFEQYF
D: NA; J: TRBJ1-1; V: TRBV28; size: NA; DNA: TGTGCCAGCCTTGGGTCGGACACTGAAGCTTTCTTT; CDR3: CASLGSDTEAFF
D: TRBD1; J: TRBJ1-1; V: TRBV5-1; size: NA; DNA: TGCGCCAGCAGCTTGGCACCACAGGGGGCTGGTTTCACTGAAGCTTTCTTT; CDR3: CASSLAPQGAGFTEAFF
D: TRBD2; J: TRBJ2-1; V: TRBV7-2; size: NA; DNA: TGTGCCAGCAGCTCTCCTGGGACTAGCGGGAGGTGGAATGAGCAGTTCTTC; CDR3: CASSSPGTSGRWNEQFF
D: TRBD1; J: TRBJ1-2; V: TRBV18; size: NA; DNA: TGTGCCAGCTCACTACTCCGGGACAGGGTTTCTGGCTACACCTTC; CDR3: CASSLLRDRVSGYTF
D: NA; J: TRBJ2-1; V: TRBV2; size: few; DNA: TGTGCCAGCAGTGAGGGCCCGGGACGATACAATGAGCAGTTCTTC; CDR3: CASSEGPGRYNEQFF
D: TRBD1; J: TRBJ1-3; V: TRBV18; size: NA; DNA: TGTGCCAGCTCACCTCGACAGGGGGGCTCTGGAAACACCATATATTTT; CDR3: CASSPRQGGSGNTIYF
D: NA; J: TRBJ1-4; V: TRBV19; size: NA; DNA: TGTGCCAGTAGTAGTGCGGGGAGGGCTAATGAAAAACTGTTTTTT; CDR3: CASSSAGRANEKLFF
D: TRBD1; J: TRBJ2-7; V: TRBV6-6; size: NA; DNA: TGTGCCAGCAGGAATCCCAGGGGGCACGAGCAGTACTTC; CDR3: CASRNPRGHEQYF
D: NA; J: TRBJ2-4; V: TRBV2; size: NA; DNA: TGTGCCAGCAGCAGCGGCGACCTAGCCAAAAACATTCAGTACTTC; CDR3: CASSSGDLAKNIQYF
D: TRBD2; J: TRBJ2-7; V: TRBV7-2; size: NA; DNA: TGTGCCAGCAGCCCGAGACGGACTAGCGGGAGGATGGAGCAGTACTTC; CDR3: CASSPRRTSGRMEQYF
D: TRBD1; J: TRBJ2-5; V: TRBV9; size: few; DNA: TGTGCCAGCAGCGTGTTCGGGACAGGTCCACAAGAGACCCAGTACTTC; CDR3: CASSVFGTGPQETQYF
D: NA; J: TRBJ1-3; V: TRBV28; size: NA; DNA: TGTGCCAGCAGTCAGGGGTCCTCTGGAAACACCATATATTTT; CDR3: CASSQGSSGNTIYF
D: TRBD1; J: TRBJ2-7; V: TRBV5-1; size: NA; DNA: TGCGCCAGCAGCGGGGGACAGGGCTACGAGCAGTACTTC; CDR3: CASSGGQGYEQYF
D: TRBD1; J: TRBJ1-1; V: TRBV3-1/TRBV3-2; size: NA; DNA: TGTGCCAGCAGGGGACAGAAAAACACTGAAGCTTTCTTT; CDR3: CASRGQKNTEAFF
D: NA; J: TRBJ1-2; V: TRBV5-1; size: NA; DNA: TGCGCCAGCAGCTTGACAGCTAACTATGGCTACACCTTC; CDR3: CASSLTANYGYTF
D: NA; J: TRBJ1-1; V: TRBV29-1; size: NA; DNA: TGCAGCGTTGAATCAGGGCTGAACACTGAAGCTTTCTTT; CDR3: CSVESGLNTEAFF
D: NA; J: TRBJ2-1; V: TRBV6-5; size: once; DNA: TGTGCCAGCAGTTATAAACAGAGCTCCTACAATGAGCAGTTCTTC; CDR3: CASSYKQSSYNEQFF
D: NA; J: TRBJ1-5; V: TRBV20-1; size: NA; DNA: TGCAGTGCTAGTCGCCGGGACGACAATCAGCCCCAGCATTTT; CDR3: CSASRRDDNQPQHF
D: NA; J: TRBJ1-5; V: TRBV30; size: NA; DNA: TGTGCCTGGAGTGTAGGCGACAGAACCAATCAGCCCCAGCATTTT; CDR3: CAWSVGDRTNQPQHF
D: TRBD2; J: TRBJ2-1; V: TRBV11-2; size: NA; DNA: TGTGCCAGCAGCTTAGGGGCTAGCGGGAGCTTTATCAGTGAGCAGTTCTTC; CDR3: CASSLGASGSFISEQFF
D: TRBD2; J: TRBJ2-1; V: TRBV6-2/TRBV6-3; size: NA; DNA: TGTGCCAGCAGCCCGGGACTAGCGGGAGGCTACCGCAATGAGCAGTTCTTC; CDR3: CASSPGLAGGYRNEQFF
D: NA; J: TRBJ1-5; V: TRBV7-8; size: NA; DNA: TGTGCCAGCAGCTTAGCAGGGATGGGCAATCAGCCCCAGCATTTT; CDR3: CASSLAGMGNQPQHF
D: NA; J: TRBJ1-1; V: TRBV15; size: NA; DNA: TGTGCCACCAGCTCCCAAAGAGGAACTGAAGCTTTCTTT; CDR3: CATSSQRGTEAFF
D: TRBD2; J: TRBJ2-1; V: TRBV5-1; size: once; DNA: TGCGCCAGCAGACCTGGACTAGCGGGAGGGCCGGGGAATGAGCAGTTCTTC; CDR3: CASRPGLAGGPGNEQFF
D: TRBD2; J: TRBJ2-7; V: TRBV28; size: NA; DNA: TGTGCCAGCAGTCGCGGGACCGGACTAGCGGGGACCTACGAGCAGTACTTC; CDR3: CASSRGTGLAGTYEQYF
D: NA; J: TRBJ1-4; V: TRBV5-1; size: NA; DNA: TGCGCCAGCAGCTTGGGAGCGGGAGCAACTAATGAAAAACTGTTTTTT; CDR3: CASSLGAGATNEKLFF
D: TRBD1; J: TRBJ2-3; V: TRBV4-1; size: NA; DNA: TGCGCCAGTACACCGGGACAGGGGCAAGATACGCAGTATTTT; CDR3: CASTPGQGQDTQYF
D: NA; J: TRBJ1-4; V: TRBV5-5; size: NA; DNA: TGTGCCAGCAGCTTGGACAGGGATGAAAAACTGTTTTTT; CDR3: CASSLDRDEKLFF
D: NA; J: TRBJ1-2; V: TRBV28; size: NA; DNA: TGTGCCAGCAGTTTAACACTGCCCGGAGATGGCTACACCTTC; CDR3: CASSLTLPGDGYTF
D: TRBD1; J: TRBJ1-5; V: TRBV27; size: NA; DNA: TGTGCCAGCAGTTCCGGGACAGGTTACAGCAATCAGCCCCAGCATTTT; CDR3: CASSSGTGYSNQPQHF
D: TRBD2; J: TRBJ2-1; V: TRBV30; size: NA; DNA: TGTGCTCGACTAGCGGGGGACTCGGGGAATGAGCAGTTCTTC; CDR3: CARLAGDSGNEQFF
D: TRBD1; J: TRBJ2-5; V: TRBV5-1; size: once; DNA: TGCGCCAGCAGCTTCCAGGGGGCGGGAGAGACCCAGTACTTC; CDR3: CASSFQGAGETQYF
D: NA; J: TRBJ1-3; V: TRBV6-1; size: NA; DNA: TGTGCCAGCACTTTGACACCTGGAAACACCATATATTTT; CDR3: CASTLTPGNTIYF
D: NA; J: TRBJ1-2; V: TRBV2; size: NA; DNA: TGTGCCAGCAGCCACGGGGGGAATGGCTACACCTTC; CDR3: CASSHGGNGYTF
D: NA; J: TRBJ2-1; V: TRBV6-5; size: NA; DNA: TGTGCCAGCAGTTACCAAGGGACTGGTGTAAGTGAGCAGTTCTTC; CDR3: CASSYQGTGVSEQFF
D: NA; J: TRBJ2-5; V: TRBV7-3; size: NA; DNA: TGTGCCAGCAGCTCAGGGGGGTGGCAAGAGACCCAGTACTTC; CDR3: CASSSGGWQETQYF
D: TRBD1; J: TRBJ1-2; V: TRBV5-1; size: NA; DNA: TGCGCCAGCAGCTTGGGTCCTGGCGGACAGGGGTTTCCCTATGGCTACACCTTC; CDR3: CASSLGPGGQGFPYGYTF